The 13 T cell receptor beta chains below were found in one sample sequenced in a study of regulatory T cells in long-lasting Graves disease. The TCR beta library used iRepertoire HTBI primers with Arm-PCR amplification of CDR3. TCRdb called the multiplex PCR reads again in MiXCR, with one record for every CDR3 protein. The table has 560,000 or so distinct CDR3 sequences, roughly a sixth seen once. Time point noted: newly diagnosed GD, antithyroid drugs for less than 3 months. RNA isolated from PBMCs was used to make the TCR library. The same data also contributed to another study, on T cells in Graves' hyperthyroidism and ophthalmopathy.

Sample: peripheral blood mononuclear cells (PBMCs), taken at new diagnosis, from a patient treated with antithyroid drugs. The receptor source for this set is a man in his late teens or twenties with Graves disease.

In its sample, this clonotype was seen once. A read error may account for a junction end that differs from germline. V usage is TRBV20-1 and J usage is TRBJ2-1, with unresolved D. The germline CDR1 and CDR2 sequences are DFQATT and SNEGSKA (reference sequence). This CDR3 comprises 12 residues. Here the CDR3 DNA reads TGCAGTGCCCCTCCCTCCTACAGTGAGCAGTTCTTC. This sequence encodes CSAPPSYSEQFF.

This clonotype was found once. V gene TRBV5-5 combines with J gene TRBJ2-5; D tentatively reads TRBD1 or TRBD2 (6 bases each). The CDR3 has 15 residues. V lost 3 bases, J lost 1 base, and 13 bases lay in between. CDR1 and CDR2 from the germline V gene are SGHKS and YYEKEE (reference sequence). This CDR3 reads CASSSAGTSQETQYF. CDR3 in DNA: TGTGCCAGCAGCTCTGCGGGGACAAGCCAAGAGACCCAGTACTTC.

This clonotype was counted at least ten times. The V gene is TRBV28, the J gene TRBJ1-2; D gene uncertain. The CDR3 runs 14 residues. V dropped 2 bases and J dropped 4 bases, with 11 bases sitting between them. Per germline, CDR1 MDHEN and CDR2 SYDVKM. The CDR3 here is CASSLSYGVYGYTF. CDR3 coding DNA: TGTGCCAGCAGTTTAAGCTACGGGGTCTATGGCTACACCTTC.

The chain combines TRBV12-3 or TRBV12-4 with TRBJ1-5; 12 bases agree with TRBD1. Trimming took 4 bases from V and 6 from J; bases not matched to a gene: 7. CDR3 length equals 16 residues. Here the CDR3 reads CASSSGTGGLGQPQHF. In nucleotides, the CDR3 is TGTGCCAGCAGTTCCGGGACAGGGGGCCTAGGTCAGCCCCAGCATTTT.

This chain connects TRBV5-4 to TRBJ2-7, with D unclear. Germline lookup yields CDR1 SGHNT and CDR2 YYREEE (reference sequence). This CDR3 spans 14 amino acids. V dropped 1 base and J dropped 5 bases, with 13 bases sitting between them. CDR3 loop: CASSLKMGSNEQYF. CDR3 coding DNA: TGTGCCAGCAGCTTGAAGATGGGGTCAAACGAGCAGTACTTC.

The V call is TRBV11-2, the J call TRBJ2-1; D tentatively fits TRBD1 or TRBD2 (5 bases each). CDR1 is SGHAT and CDR2 is FQNNGV in the germline V gene. This CDR3 has 14 residues. V was pared by 0 bases and J by 9 bases, with 12 bases between. Here the CDR3 reads CASSLDPGRLEQFF. Written as DNA, the CDR3 is TGTGCCAGCAGCTTAGATCCGGGACGGCTTGAGCAGTTCTTC.

The gene calls are TRBV18 and TRBJ2-2, with 9 positions matching TRBD2. This CDR3 is 19 amino acids long. After removal of 2 bases from V and 5 bases from J, the junction contained 15 bases not matched to a gene. Germline loops: CDR1 KGHSH, CDR2 LQKENI. The CDR3 loop reads CASSPGTSRTQGGTGELFF. The CDR3 DNA sequence: TGTGCCAGCTCACCAGGGACTAGCCGAACCCAAGGAGGAACCGGGGAGCTGTTTTTT.

This clonotype was recorded many times. The chain has TRBV12-3 or TRBV12-4 and TRBJ2-1; 13 bases are shared with TRBD2. The ends lost 6 bases at V and 5 bases at J; junction bases unmatched: 16. The CDR3 is made up of 19 amino acids. The CDR3, as DNA: TGTGCCAGCAGGGGTAGGGGGACTAGCGGGATATGGGCCGACAATGAGCAGTTCTTC. Amino acids: CASRGRGTSGIWADNEQFF.

This clonotype has at least ten counts. V and J are TRBV13 and TRBJ2-7; 8 positions agree with TRBD2. CDR1 PRHDT and CDR2 FYEKMQ come from the germline V gene (reference sequence). The CDR3 runs to 15 residues. The trim removed 6 bases at V and 0 bases at J, leaving 7 bases unmatched. DNA for the CDR3: TGTGCCAGCAGGAAAGCGGGAGTGGCCTCCTACGAGCAGTACTTC. Protein: CASRKAGVASYEQYF.

The chain combines TRBV10-3 with TRBJ1-5; the D gene is possibly TRBD1 (6 bases). The CDR3 runs 14 residues. Germline V CDR1 and CDR2: ENHRY, SYGVKD. The ends were cut back, 8 bases at V and 3 bases at J, with 14 bases in the middle. Here the CDR3 reads CAIGGGGTNQPQHF. As DNA, the CDR3 is TGTGCCATCGGGGGCGGAGGGACCAATCAGCCCCAGCATTTT.

V is TRBV18 and J is TRBJ2-1; 8 bases match TRBD1. V lost 3 bases to trimming and J lost 6 bases; unmatched junction nucleotides: 7. Germline CDR1 is KGHSH and CDR2 is LQKENI. The length of the CDR3 is 15 residues. The CDR3 nucleotides are TGTGCCAGCTCACCGCCGGACAGGGCGACCAATGAGCAGTTCTTC. This encodes CASSPPDRATNEQFF.

The rearrangement links TRBV24-1 to TRBJ2-3; 14 bases fit TRBD2. Germline trimming cut 6 bases from V and 5 bases from J; bases unmatched to any gene: 6. Germline V gives CDR1 KGHDR, CDR2 SFDVKD. The CDR3 extends over 16 amino acids. CDR3 DNA: TGTGCCACCAGTAACGGACTAGCGGGAGGAATAGATACGCAGTATTTT. Amino acid sequence: CATSNGLAGGIDTQYF.

This clonotype was seen many times. The genes are TRBV14 and TRBJ1-2; TRBD1 is a possible D gene (6 bases). Germline V gene sequence: CDR1 SGHDN, CDR2 FVKESK. V was cut by 4 bases and J by 2 bases, with 11 bases left in between. The CDR3 is 14 amino acids. As DNA, the CDR3 is TGTGCCAGCAGCCGAGACAGGTCCAACTATGGCTACACCTTC. Residues: CASSRDRSNYGYTF. Looking up the rest from reference TRBV14 and TRBJ1-2 gives the full variable domain: EAGVTQFPSHSVIEKGQTVTLRCDPISGHDNLYWYRRVMGKEIKFLLHFVKESKQDESGMPNNRFLAERTGGTYSTLKVQPAELEDSGVYFCASSRDRSNYGYTFGSGTRLTVV.